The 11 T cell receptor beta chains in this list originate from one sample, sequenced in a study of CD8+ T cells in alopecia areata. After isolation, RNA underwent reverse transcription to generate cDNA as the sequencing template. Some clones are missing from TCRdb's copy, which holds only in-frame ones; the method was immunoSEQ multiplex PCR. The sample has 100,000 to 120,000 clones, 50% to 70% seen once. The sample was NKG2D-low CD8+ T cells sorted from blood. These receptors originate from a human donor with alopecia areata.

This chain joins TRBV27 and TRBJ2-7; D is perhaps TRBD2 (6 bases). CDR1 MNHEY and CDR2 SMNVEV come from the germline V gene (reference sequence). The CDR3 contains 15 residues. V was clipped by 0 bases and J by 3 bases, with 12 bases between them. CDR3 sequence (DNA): TGTGCCAGCAGTTTATCGATCGGGAGTATCTACGAGCAGTACTTC. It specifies CASSLSIGSIYEQYF.

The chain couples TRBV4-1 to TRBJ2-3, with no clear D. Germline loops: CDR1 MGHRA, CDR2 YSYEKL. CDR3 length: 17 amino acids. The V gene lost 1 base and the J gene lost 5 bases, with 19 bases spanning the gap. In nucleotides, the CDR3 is TGCGCCAGCAGCCAAGCTCCTGGTACGCGCAAGGGAGATACGCAGTATTTT. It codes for CASSQAPGTRKGDTQYF.

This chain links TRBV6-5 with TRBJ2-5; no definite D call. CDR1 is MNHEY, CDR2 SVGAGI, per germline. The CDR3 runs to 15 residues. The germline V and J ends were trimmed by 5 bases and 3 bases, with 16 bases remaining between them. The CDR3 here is CASSMGLIREETQYF. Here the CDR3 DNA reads TGTGCCAGCAGTATGGGGTTAATACGCGAAGAGACCCAGTACTTC.

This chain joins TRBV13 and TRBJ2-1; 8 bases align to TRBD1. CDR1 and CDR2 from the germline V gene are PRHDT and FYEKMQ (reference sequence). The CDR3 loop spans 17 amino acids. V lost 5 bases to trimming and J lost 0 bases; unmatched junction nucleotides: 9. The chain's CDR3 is CASSPRQGSSSYNEQFF. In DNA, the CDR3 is TGTGCCAGCAGCCCGCGACAGGGGTCAAGCTCCTACAATGAGCAGTTCTTC.

CDR3: CASSPPSASYEQYF. The DNA for the CDR3 is TGTGCCAGCAGCCCACCCTCCGCCTCCTACGAGCAGTACTTC. The chain links TRBV28 to TRBJ2-7; D is ambiguous. The ends were cut back, 6 bases at V and 0 bases at J, with 12 bases in the middle. CDR1 and CDR2 (germline): MDHEN, SYDVKM. This CDR3 comprises 14 residues.

The CDR3 coding sequence is TGTGCCAGCGGATACAGGGGATGGACCGGGGAGCTGTTTTTT. Translation: CASGYRGWTGELFF. V gene TRBV27 combines with J gene TRBJ2-2, with 7 bases identical to TRBD1. J gave up 5 bases and V 8 bases, and 8 bases lay outside the gene matches. Germline V gene sequence: CDR1 MNHEY, CDR2 SMNVEV (reference sequence). This CDR3 is built from 14 residues.

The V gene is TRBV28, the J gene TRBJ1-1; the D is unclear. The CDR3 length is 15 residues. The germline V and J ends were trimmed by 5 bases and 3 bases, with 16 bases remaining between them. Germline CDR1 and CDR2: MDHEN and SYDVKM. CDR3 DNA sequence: TGTGCCAGCAGTCAATCGGGTGGATGGGACACTGAAGCTTTCTTT. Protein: CASSQSGGWDTEAFF.

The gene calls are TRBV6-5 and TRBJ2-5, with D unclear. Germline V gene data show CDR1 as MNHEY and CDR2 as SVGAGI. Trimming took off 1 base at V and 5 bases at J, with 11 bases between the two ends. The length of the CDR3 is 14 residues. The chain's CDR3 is CASSYFGPRETQYF. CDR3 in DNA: TGTGCCAGCAGTTACTTCGGACCTCGGGAGACCCAGTACTTC.

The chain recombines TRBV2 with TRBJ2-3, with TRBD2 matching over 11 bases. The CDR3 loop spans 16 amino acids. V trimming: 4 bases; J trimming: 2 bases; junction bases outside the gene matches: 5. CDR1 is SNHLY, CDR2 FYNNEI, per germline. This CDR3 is CASSVAGGTLTDTQYF. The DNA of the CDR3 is TGTGCCAGCAGTGTAGCGGGAGGGACCCTCACAGATACGCAGTATTTT.

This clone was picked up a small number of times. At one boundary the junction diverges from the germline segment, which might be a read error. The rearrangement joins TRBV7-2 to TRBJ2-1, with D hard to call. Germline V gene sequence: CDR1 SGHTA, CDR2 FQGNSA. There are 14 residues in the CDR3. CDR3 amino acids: CASSIPTSHNEQFF. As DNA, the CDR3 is TGTGCCAGCAGCATACCAACCTCCCACAATGAGCAGTTCTTC. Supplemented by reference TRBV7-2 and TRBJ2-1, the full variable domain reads GAGVSQSPSNKVTEKGKDVELRCDPISGHTALYWYRQSLGQGLEFLIYFQGNSAPDKSGLPSDRFSAERTGGSVSTLTIQRTQQEDSAVYLCASSIPTSHNEQFFGPGTRLTVL.

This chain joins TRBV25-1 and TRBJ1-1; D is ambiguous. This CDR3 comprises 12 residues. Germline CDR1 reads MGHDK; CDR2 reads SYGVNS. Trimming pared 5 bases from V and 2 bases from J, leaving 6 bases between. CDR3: CASSLGNTEAFF. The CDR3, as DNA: TGTGCCAGCAGTCTTGGAAACACTGAAGCTTTCTTT.